This TCR beta chain derives from a study of blood T cell repertoires in COVID-19. Looking at the study overall: Material from acute and convalescent COVID-19 was sourced from the United States, Italy and Spain.

The assay was immunoSEQ multiplex PCR, and TCRdb's table has in-frame clones only and misses some. The repertoire holds approximately 350,000 clones, with roughly 87% as singletons. The CDR3 runs to 18 residues. CDR1 is LGHDT and CDR2 is YNNKEL in the germline V gene (reference sequence). V lost 0 bases and J lost 0, with 12 bases in between. Ages ranged from roughly 18 to 100 years, with residence in 24 US areas. Recovery meant two consecutive negative NP/OP PCR tests, professional clearance, or resolved symptoms. This receptor was obtained from a woman in her twenties or thirties who had recovered from COVID-19. The source material was PBMCs or T cells enriched from blood (not recorded which). The genes are TRBV3-1 (or the pseudogene TRBV3-2) and TRBJ2-6; tentatively, D is TRBD2 (5 bases). This CDR3 reads CASSQEPGGISGANVLTF. The CDR3 DNA reads TGTGCCAGCAGCCAAGAGCCAGGAGGAATCTCTGGGGCCAACGTCCTGACTTTC.